This T cell receptor beta chain is drawn from a study of regulatory T cells in long-lasting Graves disease. This clonotype has only a few counts. As yet, its antigen is unknown. TCR beta libraries were built with iRepertoire HTBI primers and Arm-PCR of CDR3 regions. TCRdb recomputed calls from the multiplex PCR reads with MiXCR, one row per CDR3 protein. Among 300,000 or so distinct CDR3 sequences listed, 15% to 20% were seen once. General study findings and limits: Persistent-disease Graves' patients showed less TCR diversity than new cases.

The sample's time point: persistent/refractory GD, antithyroid drugs over 5 years with positive TRAb. After RNA was extracted from PBMCs, the TCR library was made from it. J was trimmed by 3 bases and V by 4 bases; bases with no gene match: 6. CDR1 KGHDR and CDR2 SFDVKD come from the germline V gene. The CDR3 is 15 amino acids. The receptor comes from a female donor with Graves disease. The chain has TRBV24-1 and TRBJ2-3, with 7 bases lining up with TRBD1. Sequencing used peripheral blood mononuclear cells (PBMCs), obtained when the disease was refractory, from a patient treated with antithyroid drugs. CDR3 bases: TGTGCCACCAGTGACGCGGACAGGTCTACAGATACGCAGTATTTT. It yields the protein CATSDADRSTDTQYF.